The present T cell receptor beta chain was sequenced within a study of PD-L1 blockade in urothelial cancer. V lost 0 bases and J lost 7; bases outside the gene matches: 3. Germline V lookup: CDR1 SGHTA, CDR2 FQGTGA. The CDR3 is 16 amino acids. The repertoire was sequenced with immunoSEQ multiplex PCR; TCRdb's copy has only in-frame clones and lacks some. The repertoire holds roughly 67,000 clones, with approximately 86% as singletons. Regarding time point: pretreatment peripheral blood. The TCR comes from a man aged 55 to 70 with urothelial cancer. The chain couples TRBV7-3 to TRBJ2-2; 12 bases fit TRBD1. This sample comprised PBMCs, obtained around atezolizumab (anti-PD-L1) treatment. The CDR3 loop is CASSLTGQGAGGELFF. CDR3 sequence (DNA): TGTGCCAGCAGCTTAACGGGACAGGGGGCTGGCGGGGAGCTGTTTTTT.